This TCR beta chain was sequenced in a study of monozygotic twins with inflammatory bowel disease. With regard to this clonotype: Antigen unknown.

Investigators made cDNA in eight separate reactions per sample. No DNA is given; TCRdb re-called the 5' RACE reads and lists each CDR3 protein once. This sample's table has fewer than 550,000 distinct CDR3 sequences. Looked up from germline, CDR1 is SQVTM and CDR2 is ANQGSEA. The CDR3 is 11 residues long. Broader study findings: T cell subtypes that differed could not be told apart. It was in IBD patients that TCRbeta diversity (inverse Simpson) was lower than in healthy co-twins.

The clonotype originates from a human donor with ulcerative colitis or Crohn's disease, or a healthy co-twin of an affected twin (not recorded which). The specimen was blood. The gene calls are TRBV29-1 and TRBJ1-3. CDR3: CSVRSGNTIYF.